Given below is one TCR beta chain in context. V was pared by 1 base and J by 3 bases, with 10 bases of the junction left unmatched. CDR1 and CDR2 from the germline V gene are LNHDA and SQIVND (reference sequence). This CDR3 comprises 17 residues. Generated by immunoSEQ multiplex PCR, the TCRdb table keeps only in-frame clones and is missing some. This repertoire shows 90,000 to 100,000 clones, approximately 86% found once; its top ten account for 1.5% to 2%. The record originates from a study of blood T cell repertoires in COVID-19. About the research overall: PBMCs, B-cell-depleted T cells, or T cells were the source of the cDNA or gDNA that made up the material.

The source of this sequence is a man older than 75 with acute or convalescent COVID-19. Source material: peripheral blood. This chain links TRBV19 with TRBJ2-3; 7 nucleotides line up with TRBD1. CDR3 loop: CASSIGQGDGETDTQYF. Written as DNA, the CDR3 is TGTGCCAGTAGTATAGGGCAGGGGGATGGTGAAACAGATACGCAGTATTTT.